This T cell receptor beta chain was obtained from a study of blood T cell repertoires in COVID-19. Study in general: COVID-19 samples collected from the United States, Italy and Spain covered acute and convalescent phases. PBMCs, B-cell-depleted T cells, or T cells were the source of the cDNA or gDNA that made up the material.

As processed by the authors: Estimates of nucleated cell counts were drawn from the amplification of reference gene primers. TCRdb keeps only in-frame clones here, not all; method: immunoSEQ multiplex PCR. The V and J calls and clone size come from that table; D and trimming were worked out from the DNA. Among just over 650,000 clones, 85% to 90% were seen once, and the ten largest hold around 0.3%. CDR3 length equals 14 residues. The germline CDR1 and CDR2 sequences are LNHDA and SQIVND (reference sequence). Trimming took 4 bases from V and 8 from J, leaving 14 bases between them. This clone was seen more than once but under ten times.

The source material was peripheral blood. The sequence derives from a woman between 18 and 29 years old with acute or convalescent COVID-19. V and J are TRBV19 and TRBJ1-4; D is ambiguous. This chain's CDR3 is CASSNKPSGEKLFF. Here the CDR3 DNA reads TGTGCCAGTAGTAACAAACCCTCGGGAGAAAAACTGTTTTTT.